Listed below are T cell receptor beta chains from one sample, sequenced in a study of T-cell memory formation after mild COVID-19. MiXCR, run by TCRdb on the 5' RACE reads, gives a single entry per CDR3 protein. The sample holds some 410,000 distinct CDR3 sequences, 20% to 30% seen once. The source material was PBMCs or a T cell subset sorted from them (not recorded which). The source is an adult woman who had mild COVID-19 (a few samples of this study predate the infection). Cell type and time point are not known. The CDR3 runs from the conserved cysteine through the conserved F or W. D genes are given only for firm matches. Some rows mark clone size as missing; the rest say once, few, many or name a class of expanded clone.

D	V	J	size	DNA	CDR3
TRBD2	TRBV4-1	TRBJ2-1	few	TGCGCCAGCAGCCGGAACCGGGGGGTTGAGCAGTTCTTC	CASSRNRGVEQFF
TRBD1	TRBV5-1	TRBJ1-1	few	TGCGCCAGCAACTCGGGGACAGGGATGAACACTGAAGCTTTCTTT	CASNSGTGMNTEAFF
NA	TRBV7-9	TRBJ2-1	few	TGTGCCAGCAGCTTAGGGAGGGTTGACAGGGTCCACTACAATGAGCAGTTCTTC	CASSLGRVDRVHYNEQFF
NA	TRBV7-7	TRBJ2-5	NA	TGTGCCAGCAGCTATTCCACAGGGTCGGGAGAGACCCAGTACTTC	CASSYSTGSGETQYF
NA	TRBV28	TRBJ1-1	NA	TGTGCCAGCAGTCCACAGGGAGGTGAAGCTTTCTTT	CASSPQGGEAFF
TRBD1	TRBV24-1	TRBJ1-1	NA	TGTGCCACCAGTGACCCCGACAGGGGGAACACTGAAGCTTTCTTT	CATSDPDRGNTEAFF
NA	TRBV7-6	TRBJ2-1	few	TGTGCCAGCAGCTTGCACAGTTCCGCGGGTATCCTCCAGTTCTTC	CASSLHSSAGILQFF
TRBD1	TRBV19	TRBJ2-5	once	TGTGCCAGTAATTCGGGACAGCCCCAAGAGACCCAGTACTTC	CASNSGQPQETQYF
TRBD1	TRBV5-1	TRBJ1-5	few	TGCGCCAGCAGCCCCTTCGGGACAGGGGGCGGCGGCAATCAGCCCCAGCATTTT	CASSPFGTGGGGNQPQHF
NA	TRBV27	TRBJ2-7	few	TGTGCCAGCAGCCGCACCCCCTACACCACTTACGAGCAGTACTTC	CASSRTPYTTYEQYF
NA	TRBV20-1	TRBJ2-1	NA	TGCAGTGCTAGACGGGGGAATAGTCCTAATGAGCAGTTCTTC	CSARRGNSPNEQFF
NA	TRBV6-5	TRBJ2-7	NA	TGTGCCAGCAGTTTCTCGGAGGGGAGCGGCGAGCAGTACTTC	CASSFSEGSGEQYF
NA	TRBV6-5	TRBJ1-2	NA	TGTGCCAGCAGTTACTCTCTCCGACAGTATAACTATGGCTACACCTTC	CASSYSLRQYNYGYTF
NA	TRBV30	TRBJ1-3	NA	TGTGCCTGGGCCCTCGGTCACTCTGGAAACACCATATATTTT	CAWALGHSGNTIYF
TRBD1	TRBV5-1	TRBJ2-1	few	TGCGCCAGCAGCAGGGATGGACAGGAATACAATGAGCAGTTCTTC	CASSRDGQEYNEQFF
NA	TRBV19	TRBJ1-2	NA	TGTGCCAGTAGTATAGGCAGAAACTATGGCTACACCTTC	CASSIGRNYGYTF
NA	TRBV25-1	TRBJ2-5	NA	TGTGCCAGCAGTGAGCCCGGCGGGACCCTCAAAGAGACCCAGTACTTC	CASSEPGGTLKETQYF
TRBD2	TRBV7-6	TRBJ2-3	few	TGTGCCAGCAGCTTAGCGTCGGCGGGAGTGCTAGATACGCAGTATTTT	CASSLASAGVLDTQYF
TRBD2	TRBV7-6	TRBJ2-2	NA	TGTGCCAGCAGCCCAACTAGCGGGGGGGCTGCCGGGGAGCTGTTTTTT	CASSPTSGGAAGELFF
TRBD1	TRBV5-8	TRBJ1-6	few	TGTGCCAGCAGCTCCCGACAGGGGAGGGCACCCCTCCACTTT	CASSSRQGRAPLHF
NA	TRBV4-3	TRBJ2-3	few	TGCGCCAGCAGGCCGGGGCAGGGAGGATCAGATACGCAGTATTTT	CASRPGQGGSDTQYF
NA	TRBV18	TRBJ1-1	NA	TGTGCCAGCTCCCCGATTGTGGGGATAAACACTGAAGCTTTCTTT	CASSPIVGINTEAFF
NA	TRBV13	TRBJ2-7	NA	TGTGCCAGCAGCCACCTGGAGGGTTTTTACGAGCAGTACTTC	CASSHLEGFYEQYF
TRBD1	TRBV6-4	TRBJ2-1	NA	TGTGCCAGCAGTGACTCGAGACAGGGGGCGAGTGAGCAGTTCTTC	CASSDSRQGASEQFF
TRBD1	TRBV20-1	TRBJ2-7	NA	TGCAGTGCTACCGGGACAGCCCTTTCCTACGAGCAGTACTTC	CSATGTALSYEQYF
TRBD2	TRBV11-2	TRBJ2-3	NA	TGTGCCAGCAGCTCTGGGGGACTAGCGGGAGATACGCAGTATTTT	CASSSGGLAGDTQYF
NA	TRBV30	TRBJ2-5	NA	TGTGCCTGGAGTCCAGGGGTACAAGAGACCCAGTACTTC	CAWSPGVQETQYF
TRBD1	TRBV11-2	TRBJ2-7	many	TGTGCCAGCAGCCAGACAGGGGCGACCTACGAGCAGTACTTC	CASSQTGATYEQYF
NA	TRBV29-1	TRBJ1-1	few	TGCAGCGTCTCCCGGGGGGCTGGAGAAGCTTTCTTT	CSVSRGAGEAFF
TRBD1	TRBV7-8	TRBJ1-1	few	TGTGCCAGCAGCTCTCGGACAGGGGAAGCTTTCTTT	CASSSRTGEAFF
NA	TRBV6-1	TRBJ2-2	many	TGTGCCAGCAGTGAAGTTGCGGAGGTATCTGCCGGGGAGCTGTTTTTT	CASSEVAEVSAGELFF
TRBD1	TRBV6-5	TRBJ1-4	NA	TGTGCCAGCAGACCCGGACAGGGCCATAATGAAAAACTGTTTTTT	CASRPGQGHNEKLFF
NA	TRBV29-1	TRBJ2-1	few	TGCAGCCTGTCCCCTCCGGGTGAGCAGTTCTTC	CSLSPPGEQFF
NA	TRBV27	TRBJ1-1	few	TGTGCCAGCAGTTTATCCATCCAGGGTCAGGTAAAGGCTGAAGCTTTCTTT	CASSLSIQGQVKAEAFF
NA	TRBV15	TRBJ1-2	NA	TGTGCCACCAGCAGAACCTTCGTGCTCATTCCCTCAGCCTACACCTTC	CATSRTFVLIPSAYTF
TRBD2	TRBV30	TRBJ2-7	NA	TGTGCCTGGAGTAGCAAGGAGGCTAGCGGGCCCTACGAGCAGTACTTC	CAWSSKEASGPYEQYF
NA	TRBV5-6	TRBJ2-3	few	TGTGCCAGCAGCTCCCTGACTGGGGATACGCAGTATTTT	CASSSLTGDTQYF
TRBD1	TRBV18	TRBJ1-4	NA	TGTGCCAGCTCACCGGCCGGGACAGGGAATGAAAAACTGTTTTTT	CASSPAGTGNEKLFF
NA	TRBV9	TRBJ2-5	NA	TGTGCCAGCAGCGTAGGTGACCCCCGAGGAGAGACCCAGTACTTC	CASSVGDPRGETQYF
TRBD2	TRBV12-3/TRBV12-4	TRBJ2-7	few	TGTGCCAGCAGGGAAGGACTAGCGGGAGCATACGAGCAGTACTTC	CASREGLAGAYEQYF
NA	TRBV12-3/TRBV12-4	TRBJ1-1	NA	TGTGCCAGCAGTTTGTCCGCTGAAGCTTTCTTT	CASSLSAEAFF
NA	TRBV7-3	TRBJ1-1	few	TGTGCCAGCAGCCCTGGGACCTCGGGAAGCACTGAAGCTTTCTTT	CASSPGTSGSTEAFF
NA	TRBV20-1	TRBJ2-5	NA	TGCAGTGCTAGACCGGCCCGGCAGGGGCAAGAGACCCAGTACTTC	CSARPARQGQETQYF
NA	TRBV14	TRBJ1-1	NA	TGTGCCAGCAGCCAAGTATCTGGACGGGGGACTGAAGCTTTCTTT	CASSQVSGRGTEAFF
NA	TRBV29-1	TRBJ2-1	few	TGCAGCGGCGGCGGGGACTCCTACAATGAGCAGTTCTTC	CSGGGDSYNEQFF
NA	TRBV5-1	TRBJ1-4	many	TGCGCCAGCAGCTTGGCCGTTATTGGGACGGAACCAACTAATGAAAAACTGTTTTTT	CASSLAVIGTEPTNEKLFF
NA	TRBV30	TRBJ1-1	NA	TGTGCCTGGGGACGGTCGAACACTGAAGCTTTCTTT	CAWGRSNTEAFF
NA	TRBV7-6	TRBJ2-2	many	TGTGCCAGCAGCTTAGACGCGAGTGCAAACACCGGGGAGCTGTTTTTT	CASSLDASANTGELFF
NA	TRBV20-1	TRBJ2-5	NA	TGCAGTGCTCCTCTATCGAAGACCCAGTACTTC	CSAPLSKTQYF
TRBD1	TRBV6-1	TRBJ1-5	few	TGTGCCAGCAGTGACTTCGGGACAGACGGCTTGGGGCCCCAGCATTTT	CASSDFGTDGLGPQHF
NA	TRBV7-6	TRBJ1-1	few	TGTGCCAGCAGCTTAGCGCGGGATCAGAACACTGAAGCTTTCTTT	CASSLARDQNTEAFF
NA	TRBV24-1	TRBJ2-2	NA	TGTGCCACCAGTGACTTCGACTCCGCGAACACCGGGGAGCTGTTTTTT	CATSDFDSANTGELFF
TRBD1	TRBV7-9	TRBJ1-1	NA	TGTGCCAGCAGCTTAGACAGGGGGCAAGCTGAAGCTTTCTTT	CASSLDRGQAEAFF
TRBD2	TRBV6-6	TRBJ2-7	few	TGTGCCAGCAGCTTGACTAGCGGGAGCGGGGGCGAGCAGTACTTC	CASSLTSGSGGEQYF
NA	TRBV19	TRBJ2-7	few	TGTGCCAGTAGTATTCGGGGGTCACTTTACTACGAGCAGTACTTC	CASSIRGSLYYEQYF
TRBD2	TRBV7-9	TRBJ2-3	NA	TGTGCCAGCAGCCTACTAGCGGGAGGTGGCGGCACAGATACGCAGTATTTT	CASSLLAGGGGTDTQYF
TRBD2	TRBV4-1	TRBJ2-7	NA	TGCGCCAGCAGCCAAGAGGATTTCGCTTTCAGCGGGGGGACCTCCTACGAGCAGTACTTC	CASSQEDFAFSGGTSYEQYF